These 11 T cell receptor beta chains were all obtained from the same sample, sequenced in a study of blood T cell repertoires in COVID-19. Sequenced by immunoSEQ multiplex PCR; TCRdb stores in-frame clones only, minus some. This table holds roughly 140,000 clones, 75% to 90% found once. The sample comprised peripheral blood. These receptors came from a woman aged 40-49 years with acute or convalescent COVID-19.

The V and J genes are TRBV5-6 and TRBJ2-1; D perhaps matches TRBD1 (5 bases). This CDR3 is built from 16 residues. Deletions cut 4 bases from V and 2 bases from J, with 16 bases between. The germline gives CDR1 SGHDT, CDR2 YYEEEE. CDR3 in DNA: TGTGCCAGCAGCGCCCCTAGGGGTACCCCCTACAATGAGCAGTTCTTC. It yields the protein CASSAPRGTPYNEQFF.

The count of this clone is one. The CDR3 coding sequence is TGTGCCAGCAGTGAAGGGACTCGCGGGGGGGCGGGTTACGAGCAGTACTTC. Protein sequence: CASSEGTRGGAGYEQYF. The chain joins TRBV2 to TRBJ2-7; 9 nucleotides align to TRBD2. The V gene end was trimmed by 1 base and the J gene end by 4 bases; junction bases not matched to a gene: 11. The length of the CDR3 is 17 residues. In germline, CDR1 is SNHLY, CDR2 FYNNEI.

This clone has a single count. The chain carries TRBV28 and TRBJ2-1; 9 nucleotides align to TRBD2. The CDR3 sequence is 16 residues long. J gave up 5 bases and V 8 bases, and 13 bases lay outside the gene matches. Germline V CDR1 and CDR2: MDHEN, SYDVKM. The CDR3 is CASAPLSGSRNNEQFF. The CDR3 DNA reads TGTGCCAGCGCCCCCCTTAGCGGGAGCAGAAACAATGAGCAGTTCTTC. Full variable domain (remainder filled in from reference TRBV28 and TRBJ2-1): DVKVTQSSRYLVKRTGEKVFLECVQDMDHENMFWYRQDPGLGLRLIYFSYDVKMKEKGDIPEGYSVSREKKERFSLILESASTNQTSMYLCASAPLSGSRNNEQFFGPGTRLTVL.

This clone came up once. V usage is TRBV6-5 and J usage is TRBJ1-6; D is undetermined. This CDR3 is built from 14 residues. The germline V and J ends were trimmed by 6 bases and 6 bases, with 12 bases remaining between them. Germline V gene data show CDR1 as MNHEY and CDR2 as SVGAGI. The CDR3 DNA reads as TGTGCCAGCAGAATCGACACCCTTAATTCACCCCTCCACTTT. Its protein product is CASRIDTLNSPLHF.

The chain is built from TRBV19 and TRBJ2-3, with D possibly TRBD2 on 6 matching bases. The CDR3 has 13 amino acids. Trimming removed 6 bases from V and 3 bases from J, with 10 bases in between. Germline V CDR1 and CDR2: LNHDA, SQIVND (reference sequence). CDR3 residues: CASSWGVTDTQYF. CDR3 nucleotides: TGTGCCAGTAGCTGGGGGGTGACAGATACGCAGTATTTT.

The chain recombines TRBV4-2 with TRBJ2-2; D call uncertain. CDR1 and CDR2 (germline): LGHNA, YNFKEQ. V was clipped by 0 bases and J by 6 bases, with 8 bases between them. This CDR3 spans 14 amino acids. This chain's CDR3 is CASSQDPVSGELFF. DNA for the CDR3: TGTGCCAGCAGCCAAGATCCCGTATCCGGGGAGCTGTTTTTT.

The chain uses TRBV11-3 and TRBJ1-1; maybe TRBD1 (6 bases). V was cut by 5 bases and J by 0 bases, with 10 bases left in between. Germline V gene data show CDR1 as SGHNT and CDR2 as YENEEA. This CDR3 region has 14 residues. CDR3 loop: CASSKGQLNTEAFF. CDR3 DNA sequence: TGTGCCAGCAGCAAAGGACAGTTGAACACTGAAGCTTTCTTT.

The chain links TRBV29-1 to TRBJ2-3; 11 nucleotides align to TRBD2. Germline V lookup: CDR1 SQVTM, CDR2 ANQGSEA. The CDR3 contains 15 residues. With V trimmed by 7 bases and J by 1 base, 7 bases remained unmatched. The CDR3: CSAVGLADRTDTQYF. The CDR3 bases are TGCAGCGCCGTGGGACTAGCGGACCGCACAGATACGCAGTATTTT.

This clone came up a few times. This chain links TRBV7-6 with TRBJ1-1; D is unresolved. V gave up 5 bases and J gave up 1 base, with 11 bases separating them. This CDR3 has 14 amino acids. CDR1 and CDR2 (germline): SGHVS, FNYEAQ. The CDR3 sequence is CASSPRHSNTEAFF. The CDR3 DNA reads as TGTGCCAGCAGCCCCAGACACTCGAACACTGAAGCTTTCTTT.

This clone was seen more than once but under ten times. The V and J genes are TRBV5-1 and TRBJ2-3, with 8 bases lining up with TRBD2. The J segment lost 3 bases and the V segment lost 3 bases, leaving 3 bases of the junction unmatched. CDR3 length equals 14 residues. Germline V lookup: CDR1 SGHRS, CDR2 YFSETQ. The CDR3 sequence: CASSSGGVTDTQYF. DNA for the CDR3: TGCGCCAGCAGCTCCGGGGGGGTAACAGATACGCAGTATTTT.

The CDR3: CASSPGTGYNEKLFF. Here the CDR3 DNA reads TGTGCCAGCAGCCCGGGGACAGGGTATAATGAAAAACTGTTTTTT. The genes are TRBV7-3 and TRBJ1-4; 9 bases are a match to TRBD1. Germline V gene data show CDR1 as SGHTA and CDR2 as FQGTGA. V trimming: 5 bases; J trimming: 4 bases; junction bases outside the gene matches: 5. The CDR3 runs 15 residues. The entire variable domain, with the rest obtained from reference TRBV7-3 and TRBJ1-4, is as follows: GAGVSQTPSNKVTEKGKYVELRCDPISGHTALYWYRQSLGQGPEFLIYFQGTGAADDSGLPNDRFFAVRPEGSVSTLKIQRTERGDSAVYLCASSPGTGYNEKLFFGSGTQLSVL.